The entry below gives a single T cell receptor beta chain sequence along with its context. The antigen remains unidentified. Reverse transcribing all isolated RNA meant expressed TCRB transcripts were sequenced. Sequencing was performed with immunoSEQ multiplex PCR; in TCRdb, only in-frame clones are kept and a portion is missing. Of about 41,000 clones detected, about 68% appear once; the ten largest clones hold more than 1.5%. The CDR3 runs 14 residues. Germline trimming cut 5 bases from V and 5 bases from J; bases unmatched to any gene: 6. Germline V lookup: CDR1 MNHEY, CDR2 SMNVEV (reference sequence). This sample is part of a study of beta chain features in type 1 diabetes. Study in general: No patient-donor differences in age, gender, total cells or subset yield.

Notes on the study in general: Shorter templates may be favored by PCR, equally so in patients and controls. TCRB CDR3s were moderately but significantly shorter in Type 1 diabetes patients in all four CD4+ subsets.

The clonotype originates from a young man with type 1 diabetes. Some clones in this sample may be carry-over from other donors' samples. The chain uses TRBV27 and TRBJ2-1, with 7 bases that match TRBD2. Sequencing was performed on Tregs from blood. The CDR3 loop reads CASSRTRAHNEQFF. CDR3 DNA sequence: TGTGCCAGCAGTCGGACTAGAGCCCACAATGAGCAGTTCTTC.